This entry features one TCR beta chain sequence. Its matching antigen is unknown. The sample comes from a study of post-analysis software for immune sequencing data. Study results and limitations: Elevated frequency relative to controls characterized four to six TRBV segments in patients, TRBV5-6, TRBV5-1 and TRBV20-1 among them.

Presence of unique molecular identifiers characterized the TCR beta cDNA libraries. Via MiXCR, TCRdb re-called the PCR reads, giving one row per CDR3 protein. The table includes about 400,000 distinct CDR3 sequences, around a third detected once. V lost 1 base, J lost 4 bases, and 14 bases lay in between. The length of the CDR3 is 15 residues. The chain carries TRBV12-3 or TRBV12-4 and TRBJ2-7; a weak D match, TRBD1 (5 bases). The material sequenced was blood. This TCR was recovered from a girl between 10 and 17 years old with multiple sclerosis. CDR3 nucleotide sequence: TGTGCCAGCAGTTTAGTCACGCTAGGGGAATACGAGCAGTACTTC. It specifies CASSLVTLGEYEQYF.